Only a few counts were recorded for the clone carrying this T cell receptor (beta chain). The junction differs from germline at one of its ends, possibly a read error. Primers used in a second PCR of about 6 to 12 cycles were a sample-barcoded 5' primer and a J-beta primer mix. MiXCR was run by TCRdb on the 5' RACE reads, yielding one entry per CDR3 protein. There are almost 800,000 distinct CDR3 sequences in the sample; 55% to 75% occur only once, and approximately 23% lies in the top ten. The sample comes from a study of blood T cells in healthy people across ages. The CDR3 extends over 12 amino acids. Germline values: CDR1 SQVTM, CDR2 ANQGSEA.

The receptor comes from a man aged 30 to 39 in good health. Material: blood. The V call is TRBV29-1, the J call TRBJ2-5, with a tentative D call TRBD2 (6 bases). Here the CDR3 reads CSGKLTQETQYF. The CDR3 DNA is TGTAGCGGAAAACTTACTCAAGAGACCCAGTACTTC.